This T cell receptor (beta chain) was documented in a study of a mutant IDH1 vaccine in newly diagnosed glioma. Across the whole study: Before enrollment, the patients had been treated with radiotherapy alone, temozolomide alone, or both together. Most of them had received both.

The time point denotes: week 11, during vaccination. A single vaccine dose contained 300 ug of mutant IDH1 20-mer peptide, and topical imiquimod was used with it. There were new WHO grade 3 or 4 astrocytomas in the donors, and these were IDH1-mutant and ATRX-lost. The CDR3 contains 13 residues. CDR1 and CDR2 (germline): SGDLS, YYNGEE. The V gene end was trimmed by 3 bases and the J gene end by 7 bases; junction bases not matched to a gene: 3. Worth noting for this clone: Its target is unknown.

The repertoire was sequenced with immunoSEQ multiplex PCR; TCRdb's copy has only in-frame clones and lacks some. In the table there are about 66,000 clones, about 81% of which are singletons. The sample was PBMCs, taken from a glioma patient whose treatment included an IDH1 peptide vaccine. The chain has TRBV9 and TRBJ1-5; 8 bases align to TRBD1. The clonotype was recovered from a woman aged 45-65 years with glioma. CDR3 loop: CASSATGGQPQHF. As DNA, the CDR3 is TGTGCCAGCAGCGCCACAGGGGGACAGCCCCAGCATTTT.